Below are 22 T cell receptor beta chains sequenced from a single sample in a study of OX40 agonist ivuxolimab in advanced cancers. Assay: immunoSEQ multiplex PCR; the TCRdb copy retains only in-frame clones and omits some. This table has tens of thousands of clones, 75% to 90% appearing once. This material consisted of CD4+ or CD8+ T cells sorted from blood, taken in a trial of the OX40 agonist ivuxolimab. These receptors all come from an adult with an advanced solid tumor such as melanoma, head and neck, liver or kidney cancer.

The V and J genes are TRBV9 and TRBJ2-7; 9 bases line up with TRBD1. CDR1 SGDLS and CDR2 YYNGEE come from the germline V gene. The CDR3 sequence is 13 residues long. Trimming removed 3 bases from V and 7 bases from J; junction bases left unmatched: 5. The CDR3 region is CASSGGQGGEQYF. CDR3 nucleotide sequence: TGTGCCAGCAGCGGGGGACAGGGCGGGGAGCAGTACTTC.

This clone was seen only once. DNA of the CDR3: TGTGCCAGCACCCACCAATTCGACAGGGGGGGTGAAAAACTGTTTTTT. As protein: CASTHQFDRGGEKLFF. This chain uses TRBV28 with TRBJ1-4; 9 bases are a match to TRBD1. V was clipped by 7 bases and J by 7 bases; unmatched bases: 13. CDR3 size: 16 residues. Germline-derived CDR1 and CDR2 are MDHEN and SYDVKM.

The chain couples TRBV4-1 to TRBJ2-7, with D unresolved. Trimming cost V 2 bases and J 3 bases, with 8 bases left between them. CDR3 length: 13 amino acids. The V gene's germline CDR1 is MGHRA and CDR2 YSYEKL. CDR3 loop: CASSQPPNYEQYF. The CDR3 nucleotides are TGCGCCAGCAGCCAACCACCGAACTACGAGCAGTACTTC.

This sequence joins TRBV15 and TRBJ2-7, with TRBD1 identical over 9 bases. This CDR3 has 14 residues. Germline CDR1 LNHNV, CDR2 YYDKDF (reference sequence). Germline trimming cut 4 bases from V and 5 bases from J; bases unmatched to any gene: 6. CDR3 sequence: CATSTGTGLNEQYF. In DNA form, the CDR3 reads TGTGCCACCAGCACCGGGACAGGGTTGAACGAGCAGTACTTC.

The DNA for the CDR3 is TGCAGCGTTGCCCGGACTAGCCGAAGCACAGATACGCAGTATTTT. Its translation is CSVARTSRSTDTQYF. This chain uses TRBV29-1 with TRBJ2-3; TRBD2 matches 8 bases. The CDR3 extends over 15 amino acids. The junction had 6 bases not matched to a gene; V was cut back by 4 bases and J by 0 bases. Germline V gives CDR1 SQVTM, CDR2 ANQGSEA.

This chain uses TRBV18 with TRBJ2-5; no clear D gene. Trimming pared 3 bases from V and 1 base from J, leaving 6 bases between. The V gene's germline CDR1 is KGHSH and CDR2 LQKENI. The CDR3 is 13 amino acids. The CDR3 here is CASSPNSQETQYF. Written as DNA, the CDR3 is TGTGCCAGCTCACCTAACAGCCAAGAGACCCAGTACTTC.

The chain has TRBV5-4 and TRBJ2-7, with TRBD2 matching over 9 bases. The CDR3 is 17 residues long. The V and J ends lost 4 bases and 5 bases, in that order; junction bases with no gene match: 16. Germline loops: CDR1 SGHNT, CDR2 YYREEE (reference sequence). As DNA, the CDR3 is TGTGCCAGCAGCCTCGGGGCTCTAGCGGGAATTGTTAACGAGCAGTACTTC. It codes for CASSLGALAGIVNEQYF.

The V and J genes are TRBV7-3 and TRBJ2-1; 7 positions match TRBD2. CDR3 length: 14 residues. The V gene's germline CDR1 is SGHTA and CDR2 FQGTGA. The V segment lost 1 base and the J segment 6 bases; nucleotides outside the gene matches: 3. The CDR3 nucleotides read TGTGCCAGCAGCTTAATTTGGACTAGCAATGAGCAGTTCTTC. This translates into CASSLIWTSNEQFF.

The V call is TRBV25-1, the J call TRBJ1-1; D is perhaps TRBD1 (5 bases). V gave up 5 bases and J gave up 1 base, with 20 bases separating them. Germline V gene data show CDR1 as MGHDK and CDR2 as SYGVNS. The CDR3 extends over 17 amino acids. This chain's CDR3 is CASSSTHSGMRNTEAFF. The CDR3 DNA reads as TGTGCCAGCAGTAGTACCCACTCAGGGATGAGGAACACTGAAGCTTTCTTT.

V is TRBV7-9 and J is TRBJ2-1; 8 nucleotides agree with TRBD2. The CDR3 extends over 14 amino acids. CDR1 SEHNR and CDR2 FQNEAQ come from the germline V gene (reference sequence). J lost 8 bases, V lost 8 bases, and 11 bases had no gene match. The CDR3 spells CASVAGRAMHEQFF. The CDR3 nucleotides read TGTGCCAGCGTCGCCGGGAGGGCCATGCATGAGCAGTTCTTC.

The gene calls are TRBV19 and TRBJ1-1, with TRBD1 matching over 10 bases. Germline V gene sequence: CDR1 LNHDA, CDR2 SQIVND (reference sequence). CDR3 length: 16 residues. The ends lost 5 bases at V and 4 bases at J; junction bases unmatched: 10. The CDR3 is CASSSGQGGVGTEAFF. The CDR3 nucleotides are TGTGCCAGTAGTTCCGGACAGGGGGGAGTAGGCACTGAAGCTTTCTTT.

This chain joins TRBV30 and TRBJ2-3; 8 bases agree with TRBD1. The CDR3 is 15 amino acids. Germline CDR1 GTSNPN, CDR2 SVGIG (reference sequence). V lost 3 bases to trimming and J lost 1 base; unmatched junction nucleotides: 6. CDR3 sequence (DNA): TGTGCCTGGAGCACGACAGGGGTAGGCACAGATACGCAGTATTTT. It encodes CAWSTTGVGTDTQYF.

The chain couples TRBV6-6 to TRBJ2-5, with TRBD1 matching 9 bases. This CDR3 contains 14 residues. Germline V gives CDR1 MNHNY, CDR2 SVGAGI (reference sequence). V was pared by 8 bases and J by 5 bases, with 9 bases of the junction left unmatched. The CDR3 DNA reads as TGTGCCAGCGAAAACAGGGGGCGCGGGGAGACCCAGTACTTC. Its translation is CASENRGRGETQYF.

The count of this clone is one. This chain uses TRBV2 with TRBJ2-1; either TRBD1 or TRBD2 may supply D (5 bases each). V lost 7 bases and J lost 3, with 10 bases in between. This CDR3 is built from 13 residues. Germline CDR1 SNHLY, CDR2 FYNNEI. The DNA of the CDR3 is TGTGCCAGCAACCAGGGAGACTACAATGAGCAGTTCTTC. This encodes CASNQGDYNEQFF.

A note on this clone: The junction departs from germline at one end; a sequencing error may be responsible. The genes are TRBV19 and TRBJ1-4; D possibly corresponds to TRBD1 (6 bases). CDR3 size: 16 residues. Germline lookup yields CDR1 LNHDA and CDR2 SQIVND (reference sequence). The CDR3 region has the DNA TGTGCCGGTAGCGACACCGAGGGACAACTTAATGAAAAACTGTTTTTT. This translates into CAGSDTEGQLNEKLFF.

V gene TRBV27 combines with J gene TRBJ2-7, with 13 bases identical to TRBD2. Trimming took 6 bases from V and 0 from J; bases not matched to a gene: 2. This CDR3 comprises 15 residues. Germline V gene data show CDR1 as MNHEY and CDR2 as SMNVEV (reference sequence). The DNA for the CDR3 is TGTGCCAGCAGAGGACTAGCGGGAGTCTCCTACGAGCAGTACTTC. It yields the protein CASRGLAGVSYEQYF.

This clone was counted a single time. The chain has TRBV6-1 and TRBJ2-3; D not resolved. Germline loops: CDR1 MNHNS, CDR2 SASEGT. The CDR3 runs to 15 residues. Deletions cut 3 bases from V and 2 bases from J, with 12 bases between. The CDR3 DNA is TGTGCCAGCAGTGACCGTAGCTTGATCACAGATACGCAGTATTTT. This codes for CASSDRSLITDTQYF.

Here the CDR3 reads CASSPVMETQYF. CDR3 sequence (DNA): TGTGCCAGCTCACCAGTTATGGAGACCCAGTACTTC. This chain joins TRBV18 and TRBJ2-5; no clear D. The CDR3 is 12 residues long. The germline CDR1 and CDR2 sequences are KGHSH and LQKENI. Trimming removed 2 bases from V and 5 bases from J, with 6 bases in between. The variable domain in full, completed from reference TRBV18 and TRBJ2-5, reads NAGVMQNPRHLVRRRGQEARLRCSPMKGHSHVYWYRQLPEEGLKFMVYLQKENIIDESGMPKERFSAEFPKEGPSILRIQQVVRGDSAAYFCASSPVMETQYFGPGTRLLVL.

The chain couples TRBV11-2 to TRBJ2-3, with 11 bases aligning to TRBD2. Germline CDR1 SGHAT, CDR2 FQNNGV. V trimming: 1 base; J trimming: 4 bases; junction bases outside the gene matches: 4. The CDR3 length is 16 residues. The CDR3 coding sequence is TGTGCCAGCAGCTTAGCCCTAGCGGGGGGCTCAGATACGCAGTATTTT. It codes for CASSLALAGGSDTQYF.

The V call is TRBV6-5, the J call TRBJ2-3; 13 nucleotides match TRBD2. The CDR3 extends over 16 amino acids. Germline V gives CDR1 MNHEY, CDR2 SVGAGI. The ends lost 0 bases at V and 7 bases at J; junction bases unmatched: 4. Here the CDR3 DNA reads TGTGCCAGCAGTTACTCGAGACTAGCGGGGGGAAATACGCAGTATTTT. Residues: CASSYSRLAGGNTQYF.

The V and J genes are TRBV11-1 and TRBJ1-1, with D uncertain. The V end lost 5 bases, the J end lost 2 bases, and 9 bases lay between the germline ends. Germline loops: CDR1 SGHAT, CDR2 FQDESV (reference sequence). CDR3 size: 13 residues. Here the CDR3 reads CASSVTDNTEAFF. The CDR3 region has the DNA TGTGCCAGCAGCGTGACGGATAACACTGAAGCTTTCTTT.

This chain joins TRBV6-1 and TRBJ2-7; the match to TRBD2 covers 11 bases. This CDR3 has 14 amino acids. V shed 6 bases, J shed 3 bases, and the junction held 4 bases outside the gene matches. Germline CDR1 reads MNHNS; CDR2 reads SASEGT. The CDR3 spells CASRYLAGGYEQYF. CDR3 in DNA: TGTGCCAGCAGATACCTAGCGGGGGGCTACGAGCAGTACTTC.